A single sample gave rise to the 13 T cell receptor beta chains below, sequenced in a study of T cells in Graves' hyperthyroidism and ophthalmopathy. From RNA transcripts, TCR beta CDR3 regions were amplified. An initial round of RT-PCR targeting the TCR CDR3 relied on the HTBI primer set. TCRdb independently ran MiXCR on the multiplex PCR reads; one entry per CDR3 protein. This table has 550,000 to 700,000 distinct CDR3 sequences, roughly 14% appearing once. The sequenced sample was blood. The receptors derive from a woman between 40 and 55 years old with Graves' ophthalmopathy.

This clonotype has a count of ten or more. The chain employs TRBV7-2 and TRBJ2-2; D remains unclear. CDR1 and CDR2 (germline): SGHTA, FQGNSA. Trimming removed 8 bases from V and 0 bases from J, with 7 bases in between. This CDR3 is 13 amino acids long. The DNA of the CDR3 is TGTGCCAGCCTCTTCACGAACACCGGGGAGCTGTTTTTT. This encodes CASLFTNTGELFF. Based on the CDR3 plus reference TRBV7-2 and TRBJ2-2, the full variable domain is GAGVSQSPSNKVTEKGKDVELRCDPISGHTALYWYRQSLGQGLEFLIYFQGNSAPDKSGLPSDRFSAERTGGSVSTLTIQRTQQEDSAVYLCASLFTNTGELFFGEGSRLTVL.

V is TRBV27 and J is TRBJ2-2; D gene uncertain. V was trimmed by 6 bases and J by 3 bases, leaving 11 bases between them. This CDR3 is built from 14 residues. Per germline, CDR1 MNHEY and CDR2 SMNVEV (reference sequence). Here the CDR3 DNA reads TGTGCCAGCAGGCGCCTGGCCTACACCGGGGAGCTGTTTTTT. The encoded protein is CASRRLAYTGELFF.

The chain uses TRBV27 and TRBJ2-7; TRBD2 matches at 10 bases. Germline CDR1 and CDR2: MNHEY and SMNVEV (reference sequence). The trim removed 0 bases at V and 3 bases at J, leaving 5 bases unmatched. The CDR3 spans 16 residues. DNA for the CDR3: TGTGCCAGCAGTTTATCAGCACTAGCGGGACTCTACGAGCAGTACTTC. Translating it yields CASSLSALAGLYEQYF.

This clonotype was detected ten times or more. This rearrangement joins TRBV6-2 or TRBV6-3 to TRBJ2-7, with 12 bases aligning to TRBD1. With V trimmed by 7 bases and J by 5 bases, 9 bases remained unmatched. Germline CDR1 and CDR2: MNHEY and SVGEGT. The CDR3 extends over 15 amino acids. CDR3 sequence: CASNLPGTGGNEQYF. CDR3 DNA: TGTGCCAGCAACTTACCTGGGACAGGGGGCAACGAGCAGTACTTC.

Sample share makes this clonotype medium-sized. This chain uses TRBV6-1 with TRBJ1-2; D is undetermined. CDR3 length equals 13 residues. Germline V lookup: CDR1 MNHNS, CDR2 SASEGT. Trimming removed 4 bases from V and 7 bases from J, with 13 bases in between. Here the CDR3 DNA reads TGTGCCAGCAGTGGAACCGGGCGGACTGGCTACACCTTC. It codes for CASSGTGRTGYTF.

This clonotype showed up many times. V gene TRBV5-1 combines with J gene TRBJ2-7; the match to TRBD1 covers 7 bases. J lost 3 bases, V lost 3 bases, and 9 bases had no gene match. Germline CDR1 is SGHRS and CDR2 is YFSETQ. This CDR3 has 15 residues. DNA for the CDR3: TGCGCCAGCAGCTCAACCGGGACAGCAGGCTACGAGCAGTACTTC. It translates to CASSSTGTAGYEQYF.

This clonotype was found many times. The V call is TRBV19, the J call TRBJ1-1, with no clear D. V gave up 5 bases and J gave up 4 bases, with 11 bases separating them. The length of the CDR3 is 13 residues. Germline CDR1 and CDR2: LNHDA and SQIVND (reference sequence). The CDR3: CASSASLITEAFF. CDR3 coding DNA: TGTGCCAGTAGTGCCAGCCTAATCACTGAAGCTTTCTTT.

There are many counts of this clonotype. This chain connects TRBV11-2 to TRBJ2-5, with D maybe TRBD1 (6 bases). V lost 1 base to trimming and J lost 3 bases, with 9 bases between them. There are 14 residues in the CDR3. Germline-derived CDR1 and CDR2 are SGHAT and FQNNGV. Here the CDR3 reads CASSLGRTEETQYF. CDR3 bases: TGTGCCAGCAGCTTAGGGAGGACAGAAGAGACCCAGTACTTC.

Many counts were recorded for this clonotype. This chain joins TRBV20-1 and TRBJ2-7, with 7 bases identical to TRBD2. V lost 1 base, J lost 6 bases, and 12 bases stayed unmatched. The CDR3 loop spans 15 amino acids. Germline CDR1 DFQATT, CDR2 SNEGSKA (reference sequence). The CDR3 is CSARVGGSDGPEQYF. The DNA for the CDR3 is TGCAGTGCTAGAGTGGGGGGGAGTGACGGCCCCGAGCAGTACTTC.

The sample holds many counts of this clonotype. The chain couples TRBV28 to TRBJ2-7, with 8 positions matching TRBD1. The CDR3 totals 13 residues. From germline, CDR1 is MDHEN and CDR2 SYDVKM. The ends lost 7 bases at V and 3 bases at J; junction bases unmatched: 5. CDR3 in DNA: TGTGCCAGCAAAAGACAGGGGAACTACGAGCAGTACTTC. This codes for CASKRQGNYEQYF.

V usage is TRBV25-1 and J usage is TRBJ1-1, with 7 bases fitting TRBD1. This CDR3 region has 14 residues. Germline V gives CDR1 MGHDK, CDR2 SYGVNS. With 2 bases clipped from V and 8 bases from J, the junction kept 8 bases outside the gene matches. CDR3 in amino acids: CASSESYRGREAFF. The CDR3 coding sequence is TGTGCCAGCAGTGAAAGCTACAGGGGTCGAGAAGCTTTCTTT.

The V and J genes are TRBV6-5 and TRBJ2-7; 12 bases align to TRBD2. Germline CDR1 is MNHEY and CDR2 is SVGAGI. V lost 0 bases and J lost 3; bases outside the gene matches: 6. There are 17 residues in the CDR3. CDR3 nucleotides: TGTGCCAGCAGTTACTCCGTCCTGACTAGCGGGAGCTACGAGCAGTACTTC. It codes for CASSYSVLTSGSYEQYF.

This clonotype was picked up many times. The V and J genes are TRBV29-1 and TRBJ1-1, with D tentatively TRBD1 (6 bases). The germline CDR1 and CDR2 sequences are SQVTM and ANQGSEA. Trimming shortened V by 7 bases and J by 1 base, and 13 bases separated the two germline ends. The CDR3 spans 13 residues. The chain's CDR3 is CSAARDTNTEAFF. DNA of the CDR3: TGCAGCGCTGCCCGGGACACGAACACTGAAGCTTTCTTT.